Below are 20 T cell receptor beta chains sequenced from a single sample in a study of blood T cell repertoires in COVID-19. Repertoires were generated with immunoSEQ multiplex PCR, while TCRdb's copy carries only in-frame clones and drops some. The table shows 140,000 to 150,000 clones, with approximately 90% occurring only once. The specimen was PBMCs or T cells enriched from blood (not recorded which). Source of these receptors: a woman in her thirties or forties who had been exposed to COVID-19.

The CDR3 bases are TGCGCCAGCAGCCAGGGACAGGGGAACTACGAGCAGTACTTC. It yields the protein CASSQGQGNYEQYF. The chain uses TRBV4-1 and TRBJ2-7, with 10 positions matching TRBD1. The CDR3 is made up of 14 amino acids. The germline CDR1 and CDR2 sequences are MGHRA and YSYEKL. V trimming: 3 bases; J trimming: 3 bases; junction bases outside the gene matches: 2.

The gene calls are TRBV2 and TRBJ1-2, with 8 bases lining up with TRBD1. The V and J ends lost 3 bases and 8 bases, in that order; junction bases with no gene match: 5. The CDR3 runs to 13 residues. Germline CDR1 and CDR2: SNHLY and FYNNEI. The CDR3 DNA is TGTGCCAGCAGTGACAGGGGGCAGTGGGGCTACACCTTC. It encodes CASSDRGQWGYTF.

The CDR3: CASSIDPADYLAEAFF. As DNA, the CDR3 is TGTGCCAGTAGTATAGATCCTGCAGACTATCTGGCTGAAGCTTTCTTT. The chain recombines TRBV19 with TRBJ1-1; no reliable D call. Trimming left V 0 bases short and J 6 bases short, with 17 bases between. This CDR3 has 16 residues. Germline assignment: CDR1 LNHDA and CDR2 SQIVND (reference sequence).

The chain uses TRBV5-5 and TRBJ2-7; no definite D call. The germline CDR1 and CDR2 sequences are SGHKS and YYEKEE (reference sequence). V dropped 6 bases and J dropped 1 base, with 20 bases sitting between them. The CDR3 spans 16 residues. Here the CDR3 reads CASTNSRVDNSYEQYF. The DNA of the CDR3 is TGTGCCAGCACCAACTCTCGGGTCGATAATTCCTACGAGCAGTACTTC.

The J gene is TRBJ2-7, the V gene TRBV4-1; D might be TRBD1 (6 bases). Germline-derived CDR1 and CDR2 are MGHRA and YSYEKL. V was cut by 0 bases and J by 0 bases, with 12 bases left in between. This CDR3 has 16 amino acids. The CDR3 coding sequence is TGCGCCAGCAGCCAAGAAGAGGCAGGGGCCTCCTACGAGCAGTACTTC. Translating gives CASSQEEAGASYEQYF.

The chain combines TRBV7-2 with TRBJ2-4; 8 bases line up with TRBD1. Looked up from germline, CDR1 is SGHTA and CDR2 is FQGNSA. This CDR3 is built from 16 residues. J lost 8 bases, V lost 0 bases, and 9 bases had no gene match. This CDR3 reads CASSLALDRGWDIQYF. The CDR3 DNA follows: TGTGCCAGCAGCTTAGCTCTAGACAGGGGCTGGGACATTCAGTACTTC. Full variable domain (rest looked up from reference TRBV7-2 and TRBJ2-4): GAGVSQSPSNKVTEKGKDVELRCDPISGHTALYWYRQSLGQGLEFLIYFQGNSAPDKSGLPSDRFSAERTGGSVSTLTIQRTQQEDSAVYLCASSLALDRGWDIQYFGAGTRLSVL.

The rearrangement uses TRBV5-6 and TRBJ1-5; 9 bases agree with TRBD1. Germline V gene data show CDR1 as SGHDT and CDR2 as YYEEEE. The V and J ends lost 2 bases and 1 base, in that order; junction bases with no gene match: 4. This CDR3 has 16 amino acids. CDR3: CASSFLGTGSNQPQHF. CDR3 bases: TGTGCCAGCAGCTTTTTAGGGACAGGGAGCAATCAGCCCCAGCATTTT. Supplemented by reference TRBV5-6 and TRBJ1-5, the full variable domain reads DAGVTQSPTHLIKTRGQQVTLRCSPKSGHDTVSWYQQALGQGPQFIFQYYEEEERQRGNFPDRFSGHQFPNYSSELNVNALLLGDSALYLCASSFLGTGSNQPQHFGDGTRLSIL.

This sequence joins TRBV5-1 and TRBJ2-1, with D perhaps TRBD2 (6 bases). V lost 3 bases to trimming and J lost 0 bases, with 13 bases between them. This CDR3 has 16 residues. Germline V gene sequence: CDR1 SGHRS, CDR2 YFSETQ. The DNA of the CDR3 is TGCGCCAGCAGCTCTCTAGCGTCGAGCTCCTACAATGAGCAGTTCTTC. Its protein product is CASSSLASSSYNEQFF.

The chain links TRBV12-5 to TRBJ2-3, with 10 positions matching TRBD2. Germline V gene lookup returns CDR1 LGHNT and CDR2 FRNRAP. The CDR3 has 18 residues. Trimming cost V 0 bases and J 2 bases; bases outside gene matches: 8. The CDR3, as DNA: TGTGCTAGTGGTTTGGTACCCAGGACTAGCGGATACACAGATACGCAGTATTTT. Translation gives CASGLVPRTSGYTDTQYF.

The V call is TRBV19, the J call TRBJ1-1; D perhaps matches TRBD1 (5 bases). In germline, CDR1 is LNHDA, CDR2 SQIVND (reference sequence). CDR3 length: 14 residues. V lost 3 bases and J lost 4, with 12 bases in between. This chain's CDR3 is CASSIRGKGTEAFF. CDR3 bases: TGTGCCAGTAGTATTAGGGGAAAGGGCACTGAAGCTTTCTTT.

The chain couples TRBV5-1 to TRBJ1-2, with D perhaps matching TRBD1 (6 bases). The germline V gene encodes CDR1 SGHRS and CDR2 YFSETQ. V lost 1 base and J 7 bases, leaving 17 bases between the germline ends. The CDR3 has 15 amino acids. CDR3 in amino acids: CASSLSDGGATGYTF. DNA for the CDR3: TGCGCCAGCAGCTTGTCGGATGGGGGGGCGACTGGCTACACCTTC. Complete variable domain (other parts from reference TRBV5-1 and TRBJ1-2): KAGVTQTPRYLIKTRGQQVTLSCSPISGHRSVSWYQQTPGQGLQFLFEYFSETQRNKGNFPGRFSGRQFSNSRSEMNVSTLELGDSALYLCASSLSDGGATGYTFGSGTRLTVV.

The rearrangement joins TRBV5-1 to TRBJ1-5; D not certain. Looked up from germline, CDR1 is SGHRS and CDR2 is YFSETQ. CDR3 length equals 14 residues. Trimming shortened V by 5 bases and J by 2 bases, and 11 bases separated the two germline ends. This chain's CDR3 is CASRRDGGNQPQHF. The CDR3, as DNA: TGCGCCAGCAGGCGTGACGGGGGCAATCAGCCCCAGCATTTT.

The genes are TRBV11-2 and TRBJ2-4, with D possibly being TRBD1 (6 bases). CDR3 size: 16 residues. Germline CDR1 is SGHAT and CDR2 is FQNNGV. Trimming took off 7 bases at V and 0 bases at J, with 16 bases between the two ends. The CDR3 DNA reads TGTGCCAGCAAAGTAGGGGACACCCTAGCCAAAAACATTCAGTACTTC. As protein: CASKVGDTLAKNIQYF.

The rearrangement uses TRBV19 and TRBJ2-3; no reliable D call. This CDR3 is 13 amino acids long. The V and J ends lost 3 bases and 2 bases respectively, with 6 bases between them. Germline V gene sequence: CDR1 LNHDA, CDR2 SQIVND (reference sequence). CDR3 nucleotides: TGTGCCAGTAGTATTCGACTCACAGATACGCAGTATTTT. Protein product: CASSIRLTDTQYF.

This clone was seen only once. This chain links TRBV7-6 with TRBJ1-2; the D is unclear. This CDR3 is 14 amino acids long. Between the trimmed V and J ends, which lost 4 bases and 3 bases, there was a span of 12 bases. The germline gives CDR1 SGHVS, CDR2 FNYEAQ. The CDR3 loop reads CASSYGEEDYGYTF. CDR3 bases: TGTGCCAGCAGCTACGGGGAGGAGGACTATGGCTACACCTTC. The whole variable domain, filled in from reference TRBV7-6 and TRBJ1-2, reads GAGVSQSPRYKVTKRGQDVALRCDPISGHVSLYWYRQALGQGPEFLTYFNYEAQQDKSGLPNDRFSAERPEGSISTLTIQRTEQRDSAMYRCASSYGEEDYGYTFGSGTRLTVV.

This clone has more than one count but fewer than ten. The V call is TRBV25-1, the J call TRBJ1-2; possible D gene TRBD1, 6 bases. V lost 7 bases to trimming and J lost 4 bases, with 13 bases between them. Germline V gene lookup returns CDR1 MGHDK and CDR2 SYGVNS. The CDR3 extends over 13 amino acids. The CDR3 spells CASTTRDTYGYTF. The CDR3 DNA reads TGTGCCAGCACCACTAGGGACACCTATGGCTACACCTTC.

The J gene is TRBJ1-3, the V gene TRBV19; D is perhaps TRBD1 (6 bases). Trimming stripped 6 bases from V and 3 bases from J, with 9 bases between. This CDR3 contains 13 residues. CDR1 and CDR2 from the germline V gene are LNHDA and SQIVND (reference sequence). The DNA of the CDR3 is TGTGCCAGTAGCGAACAGGGTGGAAACACCATATATTTT. Its translation is CASSEQGGNTIYF.

CDR3 protein: CASSRWGRGSESDTQYF. In DNA, the CDR3 is TGTGCCAGCTCCCGATGGGGTCGCGGGAGTGAATCAGATACGCAGTATTTT. This sequence joins TRBV19 and TRBJ2-3, with TRBD2 identical over 7 bases. The CDR3 consists of 17 residues. CDR1 LNHDA and CDR2 SQIVND come from the germline V gene (reference sequence). Germline trimming cut 9 bases from V and 4 bases from J; bases unmatched to any gene: 19.

As DNA, the CDR3 is TGTGCCAGCAGCCCTACCCGGGAGGTCAATGAGCAGTTCTTC. It yields the protein CASSPTREVNEQFF. The chain recombines TRBV3-1 (or the pseudogene TRBV3-2) with TRBJ2-1; 7 bases are a match to TRBD2. The trim removed 4 bases at V and 6 bases at J, leaving 6 bases unmatched. The CDR3 is 14 amino acids. Germline-derived CDR1 and CDR2 are LGHDT and YNNKEL (reference sequence).

The chain carries TRBV19 and TRBJ1-4; D possibly corresponds to TRBD1 (5 bases). The germline gives CDR1 LNHDA, CDR2 SQIVND (reference sequence). The CDR3 is made up of 15 amino acids. V lost 3 bases, J lost 10 bases, and 18 bases lay in between. CDR3 region: CASSMRSGRSGKLFF. DNA for the CDR3: TGTGCCAGTAGTATGAGGTCAGGGAGGAGCGGAAAACTGTTTTTT.